Listed below are T cell receptor beta chains from one sample, sequenced in a study of cytomegalovirus exposure and HLA in healthy donors. The data were produced by immunoSEQ multiplex PCR, yet TCRdb's version contains in-frame clones alone and is incomplete. The table has tens of thousands of clones, approximately 78% seen once. Sequencing input: PBMCs. Every receptor here comes from a female donor in good health and CMV-seronegative. Each CDR3 is given with its conserved first and last residue. A D gene is named only where the DNA matches it firmly. Expanded clones get a size class; other rows say once, few or many, or leave the size out.

size	V	D	J	DNA	CDR3
NA	TRBV5-1	NA	TRBJ1-4	TGCGCCAGCAGCTTGATGTCAACAACAACTAATGAAAAACTGTTTTTT	CASSLMSTTTNEKLFF
NA	TRBV9	NA	TRBJ1-1	TGTGCCAGCAACACTATCGGGGAGCGGGCTTTCTTT	CASNTIGERAFF
NA	TRBV15	TRBD1	TRBJ2-7	TGTGCCACCAGCAGAGATCCCGGACAGGGGACCCTCTTC	CATSRDPGQGTLF
NA	TRBV19	TRBD1	TRBJ1-5	TGTGCCAGTAACGCAGGGGGCGCGAGAAGCAATCAGCCCCAGCATTTT	CASNAGGARSNQPQHF
NA	TRBV19	NA	TRBJ1-5	TGTGCCAGTAACGAAGCACTGCTCAATCAGCCCCAGCATTTT	CASNEALLNQPQHF
once	TRBV7-2	NA	TRBJ2-7	TGTGCCAGCAGCTTAGCGGGGGGGCTGAGCTCCTACGAGCAGTACTTC	CASSLAGGLSSYEQYF
NA	TRBV7-2	TRBD2	TRBJ2-1	TGTGCCAGCAGCTTTGGCCTAGCGGTCAATGAGCAGTTCTTC	CASSFGLAVNEQFF
NA	TRBV11-2	TRBD1	TRBJ1-2	TGTGCCAGCAGAGACAGGGTCGACTATGGCTACACCTTC	CASRDRVDYGYTF
NA	TRBV4-3	NA	TRBJ1-2	TGCGCCAGCAGCCAAGATGACAGAAACTATGGCTACACCTTC	CASSQDDRNYGYTF
NA	TRBV10-1	TRBD2	TRBJ2-5	TGCGCCAGCACGACGGGGGGGAAAGAGACCCAGTACTTC	CASTTGGKETQYF
NA	TRBV11-2	TRBD1	TRBJ2-5	TGTGCCAGCAGCATGGGGGACAGGGGGAAAGAGACCCAGTACTTC	CASSMGDRGKETQYF
NA	TRBV5-1	NA	TRBJ1-4	TGCGCCAGCAGCTTGGCCGGGGCTAATGAAAAACTGTTTTTT	CASSLAGANEKLFF
NA	TRBV5-1	TRBD1	TRBJ2-7	TGCGCCAGCACCCCCTCGACAGGGGGCGCTTTCTACGAGCAGTACTTC	CASTPSTGGAFYEQYF
few	TRBV5-6	NA	TRBJ1-1	TGTGCCAGCAGTTACGGGACAGAAGCTTTCTTT	CASSYGTEAFF
few	TRBV10-1	NA	TRBJ1-1	TGCGCCAGCAGTGAGTCGAGAGGGATGACTGAAGCTTTCTTT	CASSESRGMTEAFF
NA	TRBV7-9	NA	TRBJ1-2	TGTGCCAGCAGCGCCGAGACACACGGGGACTATGGCTACACCTTC	CASSAETHGDYGYTF
few	TRBV5-1	TRBD1	TRBJ2-1	TGCGCCAGCAGCCGCCGGGACAGTCACCCCTACAATGAGCAGTTCTTC	CASSRRDSHPYNEQFF
NA	TRBV19	NA	TRBJ1-2	TGTGCCAGTAGTATAGATGGACAGACCCCATCGGGACATCAGAGCTTC	CASSIDGQTPSGHQSF
NA	TRBV4-1	NA	TRBJ2-2	TGCGCCAGCAGCCATGGCGGGACTGCAGGCGGGGAGCTGTTTTTT	CASSHGGTAGGELFF
NA	TRBV9	TRBD2	TRBJ2-3	TGTGCCAGCAGCGTGGACGGGGGGACAGATACGCAGTATTTT	CASSVDGGTDTQYF
NA	TRBV9	TRBD2	TRBJ2-3	TGTGCCAGCAGCGCAAGCGGGGGGGCCTTTTATACGCAGTATTTT	CASSASGGAFYTQYF
NA	TRBV5-1	NA	TRBJ1-2	TGCGCCAGCAGCTTGGGCGAGTCTAACTATGGCTACACCTTC	CASSLGESNYGYTF
NA	TRBV2	NA	TRBJ2-3	TGTGCCAGCAGTGAATTCCGGTATGAGACAGATACGCAGTATTTT	CASSEFRYETDTQYF
NA	TRBV4-1	TRBD1	TRBJ2-5	TGCGCCAGCAGCCTCGGACAGGGCCTCAGAGAGACCCAGTACTTC	CASSLGQGLRETQYF
NA	TRBV9	TRBD1	TRBJ2-5	TGTGCCAGCAGCCCGAGGACAGGGGTAGAGACCCAGTACTTC	CASSPRTGVETQYF
few	TRBV5-1	TRBD1	TRBJ2-6	TGCGCCAGCAGCAAAGGACAGGGTTCCAACGTCCTGACTTTC	CASSKGQGSNVLTF
few	TRBV18	TRBD2	TRBJ2-5	TGTGCCAGCTCACCTGGGGAACTAGCGGGGCAAGAGACCCAGTACTTC	CASSPGELAGQETQYF
NA	TRBV6-1	TRBD1	TRBJ1-2	TGTGCCAGCAGTGCCCGGGACAGGGACTATGGCTACACCTTC	CASSARDRDYGYTF
NA	TRBV4-2	TRBD2	TRBJ2-1	TGTGCCAGCAGCCAAGATGCTAGCGGGGGTCCCTTCAATGAGCAGTTCTTC	CASSQDASGGPFNEQFF
NA	TRBV27	NA	TRBJ1-3	TGTGCCAGCAGTTTAGCCAGCTCTGGAAACACCATATATTTT	CASSLASSGNTIYF
NA	TRBV7-3	NA	TRBJ2-1	TGTGCCAGCAGCTTAAGTCCGGACACCAATGAGCAGTTCTTC	CASSLSPDTNEQFF
NA	TRBV5-1	NA	TRBJ1-2	TGCGCCAGCAGCTTGTCGGGGGATGGCTACACCTTC	CASSLSGDGYTF
NA	TRBV7-2	NA	TRBJ2-7	TGTGCCAGCAGCTACCTGGACACTTACGAGCAGTACTTC	CASSYLDTYEQYF
NA	TRBV28	NA	TRBJ2-1	TGTGCCAGCACTCAAGGGGTCCTGTCAGGGAATGAGCAGTTCTTC	CASTQGVLSGNEQFF
once	TRBV13	TRBD2	TRBJ2-5	TGTGCCAGCAGCTTAGGCGGACTAGCGGAAGAGACCCAGTACTTC	CASSLGGLAEETQYF
NA	TRBV5-1	NA	TRBJ1-1	TGCGCCAGTCCGGGGTTTAAATCCCGAACACACACTGAAGCTTTCTTT	CASPGFKSRTHTEAFF
NA	TRBV9	NA	TRBJ2-2	TGTGCCAGCAGCGTAGTAGGAGCCACCGGGGAGCTGTTTTTT	CASSVVGATGELFF
NA	TRBV6-1	NA	TRBJ1-1	TGTGCCAGCAGTGAAAGGGGAGGGGGGCTGAAGACTGAAGCTTTCTTT	CASSERGGGLKTEAFF
NA	TRBV19	TRBD1	TRBJ2-6	TGTGCCAGTAGTGTAAATGTACAGGGGCTCGGGGCCAACGTCCTGACTTTC	CASSVNVQGLGANVLTF
NA	TRBV6-1	NA	TRBJ2-3	TGTGCCAGCAGTGAGAGCCTCTGGTTGGGGCGGGATACGCAGTATTTT	CASSESLWLGRDTQYF
NA	TRBV27	TRBD1	TRBJ1-2	TGTGCCAGCAGTTCCGACAGGGGGATTAACTATGGCTACACCTTC	CASSSDRGINYGYTF
NA	TRBV6-4	NA	TRBJ2-3	TGTGCCAGCAGTCCCGCCGGGGGTAGCGATACGCAGTATTTT	CASSPAGGSDTQYF
NA	TRBV30	TRBD2	TRBJ2-7	TGTGCCTGGAGTGGCGGGGGGCACGAGCAGTACTTC	CAWSGGGHEQYF
NA	TRBV11-3	TRBD2	TRBJ2-2	TGTGCCAGCAGCTTAGCTAGCGGGGGGCAGAACACCGGGGAGCTGTTTTTT	CASSLASGGQNTGELFF
NA	TRBV18	TRBD1	TRBJ1-2	TGTGCCAGCTCACCACCAAGGGGGCTCTATGGCTACACCTTC	CASSPPRGLYGYTF
NA	TRBV5-1	TRBD1	TRBJ1-2	TGCGCCAGCAGCTCTACAGGGGGCCGAGGCTACACCTTC	CASSSTGGRGYTF
NA	TRBV30	NA	TRBJ2-3	TGTGCCTGGTGCGTGGGGCTCACAGATACGCAGTATTTT	CAWCVGLTDTQYF
few	TRBV4-3	NA	TRBJ1-6	TGCGCCAGCAGCCAAGATCGGAGTTCACCCCTCCACTTT	CASSQDRSSPLHF
NA	TRBV5-5	TRBD1	TRBJ2-1	TGTGCCAGCAGCCCCGGGGGACAGGGGAGGGATGAGCAGTTCTTC	CASSPGGQGRDEQFF
NA	TRBV7-9	TRBD1	TRBJ1-1	TGTGCCAGCAGAGCCAGGGGGACTGAAGCTTTCTTT	CASRARGTEAFF
NA	TRBV4-1	TRBD1	TRBJ1-5	TGCGCCAGCAGCCACGAGCAGGAGGTCCCGACAGGGTCGGGCAATCAGCCCCAGCATTTT	CASSHEQEVPTGSGNQPQHF
NA	TRBV6-6	NA	TRBJ1-3	TGTGCCAGCAGTTACCGGACAAGGGAGGGCACCATATATTTT	CASSYRTREGTIYF
few	TRBV6-5	TRBD1	TRBJ1-1	TGTGCCAGCAGTACAGGGGTTGACACTGAAGCTTTCTTT	CASSTGVDTEAFF
NA	TRBV7-9	NA	TRBJ1-2	TGTGCCAGCAGCAAAGGGACAACAGATGGCTACACCTTC	CASSKGTTDGYTF